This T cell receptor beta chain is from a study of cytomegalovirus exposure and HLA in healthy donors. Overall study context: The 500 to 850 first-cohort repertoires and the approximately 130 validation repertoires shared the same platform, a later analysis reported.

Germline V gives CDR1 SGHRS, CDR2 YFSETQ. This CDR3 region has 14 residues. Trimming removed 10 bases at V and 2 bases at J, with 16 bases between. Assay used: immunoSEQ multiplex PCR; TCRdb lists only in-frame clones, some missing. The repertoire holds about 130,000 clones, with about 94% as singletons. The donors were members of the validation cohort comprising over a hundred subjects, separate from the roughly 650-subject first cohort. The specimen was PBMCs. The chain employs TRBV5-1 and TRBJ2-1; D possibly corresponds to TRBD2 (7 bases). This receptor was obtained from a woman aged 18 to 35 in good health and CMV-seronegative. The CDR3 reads CASREGDTYNEQFF. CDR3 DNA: TGCGCCTCCAGGGAGGGGGACACCTACAATGAGCAGTTCTTC.